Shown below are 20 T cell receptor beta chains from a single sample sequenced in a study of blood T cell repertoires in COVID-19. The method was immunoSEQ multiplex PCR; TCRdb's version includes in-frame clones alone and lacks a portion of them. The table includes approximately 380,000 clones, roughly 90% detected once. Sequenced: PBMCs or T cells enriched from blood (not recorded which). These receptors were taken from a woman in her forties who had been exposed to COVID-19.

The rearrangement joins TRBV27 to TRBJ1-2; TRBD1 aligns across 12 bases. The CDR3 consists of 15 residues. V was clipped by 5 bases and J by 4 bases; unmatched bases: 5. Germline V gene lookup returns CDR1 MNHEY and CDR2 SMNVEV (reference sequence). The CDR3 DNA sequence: TGTGCCAGCAGTCCGGGACAGGGGGCGGGCTATGGCTACACCTTC. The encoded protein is CASSPGQGAGYGYTF.

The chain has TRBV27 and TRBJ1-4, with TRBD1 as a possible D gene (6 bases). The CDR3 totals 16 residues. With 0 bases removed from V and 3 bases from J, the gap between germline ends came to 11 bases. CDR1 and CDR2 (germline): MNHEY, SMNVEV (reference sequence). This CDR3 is CASSLSGGASNEKLFF. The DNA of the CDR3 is TGTGCCAGCAGTTTATCTGGGGGGGCATCTAATGAAAAACTGTTTTTT.

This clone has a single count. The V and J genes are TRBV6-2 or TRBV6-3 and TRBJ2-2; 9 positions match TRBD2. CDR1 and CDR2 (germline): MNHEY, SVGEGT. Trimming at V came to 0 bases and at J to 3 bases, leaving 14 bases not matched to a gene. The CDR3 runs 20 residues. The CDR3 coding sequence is TGTGCCAGCAGTTACTCGAAATCAGTAGCGGGAGCCGGGCACACCGGGGAGCTGTTTTTT. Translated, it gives CASSYSKSVAGAGHTGELFF.

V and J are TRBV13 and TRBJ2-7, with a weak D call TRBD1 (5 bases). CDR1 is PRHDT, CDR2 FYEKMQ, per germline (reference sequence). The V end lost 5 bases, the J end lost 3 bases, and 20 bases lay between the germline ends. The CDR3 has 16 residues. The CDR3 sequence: CASSPDLQGSNYEQYF. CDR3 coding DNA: TGTGCCAGCAGCCCTGACCTGCAGGGATCAAACTACGAGCAGTACTTC.

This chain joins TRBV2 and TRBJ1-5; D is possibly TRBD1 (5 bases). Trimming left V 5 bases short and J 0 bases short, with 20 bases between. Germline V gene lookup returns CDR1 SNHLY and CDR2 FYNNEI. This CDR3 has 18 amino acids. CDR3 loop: CASSPIGVGDYSNQPQHF. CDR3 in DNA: TGTGCCAGCAGTCCTATAGGGGTCGGGGACTATAGCAATCAGCCCCAGCATTTT.

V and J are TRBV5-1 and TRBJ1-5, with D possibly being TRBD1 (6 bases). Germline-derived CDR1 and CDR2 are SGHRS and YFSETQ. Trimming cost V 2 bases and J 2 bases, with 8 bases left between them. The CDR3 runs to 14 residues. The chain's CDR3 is CASSLGQRNQPQHF. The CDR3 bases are TGCGCCAGCAGCTTAGGACAGCGCAATCAGCCCCAGCATTTT.

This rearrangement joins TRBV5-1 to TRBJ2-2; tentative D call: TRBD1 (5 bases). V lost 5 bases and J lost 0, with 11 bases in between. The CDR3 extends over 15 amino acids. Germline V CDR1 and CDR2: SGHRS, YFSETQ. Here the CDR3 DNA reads TGCGCCAGCAGACCGACAGCTACGAACACCGGGGAGCTGTTTTTT. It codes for CASRPTATNTGELFF.

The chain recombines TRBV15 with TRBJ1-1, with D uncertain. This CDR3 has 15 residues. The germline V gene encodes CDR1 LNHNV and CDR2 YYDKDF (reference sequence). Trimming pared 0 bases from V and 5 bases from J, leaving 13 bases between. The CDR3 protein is CATSRDLVVGTEAFF. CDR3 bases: TGTGCCACCAGCAGAGATTTGGTAGTCGGGACTGAAGCTTTCTTT.

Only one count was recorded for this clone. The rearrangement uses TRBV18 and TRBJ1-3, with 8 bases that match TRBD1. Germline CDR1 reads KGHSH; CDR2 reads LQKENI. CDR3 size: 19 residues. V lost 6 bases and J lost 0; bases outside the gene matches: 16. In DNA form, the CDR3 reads TGTGCCAGCTCGTCCTTACCTCTCAACAGGGGGGCCTCTGGAAACACCATATATTTT. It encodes CASSSLPLNRGASGNTIYF.

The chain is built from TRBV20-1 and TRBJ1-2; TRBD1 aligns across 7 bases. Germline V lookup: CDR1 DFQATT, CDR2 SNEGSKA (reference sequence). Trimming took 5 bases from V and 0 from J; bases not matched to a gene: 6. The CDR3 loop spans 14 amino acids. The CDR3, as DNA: TGCAGTGCTGGTGACAGGGCCGCTAACTATGGCTACACCTTC. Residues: CSAGDRAANYGYTF.

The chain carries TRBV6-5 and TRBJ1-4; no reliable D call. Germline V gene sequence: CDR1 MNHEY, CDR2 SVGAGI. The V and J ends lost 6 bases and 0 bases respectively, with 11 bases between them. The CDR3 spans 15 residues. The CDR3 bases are TGTGCCAGCAGGCGATTTACGGCAACTAATGAAAAACTGTTTTTT. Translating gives CASRRFTATNEKLFF.

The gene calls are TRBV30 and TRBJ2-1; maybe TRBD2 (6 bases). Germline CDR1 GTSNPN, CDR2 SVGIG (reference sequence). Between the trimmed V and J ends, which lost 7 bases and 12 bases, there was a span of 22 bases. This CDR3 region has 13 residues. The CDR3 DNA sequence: TGTGCCTTGAGGAAAGGCGGGGACTTAGGGCAGTTCTTC. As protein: CALRKGGDLGQFF.

The CDR3 DNA is TGTGCCTGGAGTGGGGTTGTGAGGGTTCGGCAGGGGGTGAGGTCACCCCTCCACTTT. As protein: CAWSGVVRVRQGVRSPLHF. The chain couples TRBV30 to TRBJ1-6; 7 bases line up with TRBD1. The CDR3 length is 19 residues. The V gene end was trimmed by 1 base and the J gene end by 10 bases; junction bases not matched to a gene: 22. Germline CDR1 reads GTSNPN; CDR2 reads SVGIG (reference sequence).

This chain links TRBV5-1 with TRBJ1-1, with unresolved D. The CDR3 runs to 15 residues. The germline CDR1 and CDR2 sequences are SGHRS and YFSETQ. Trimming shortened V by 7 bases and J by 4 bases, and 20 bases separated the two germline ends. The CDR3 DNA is TGCGCCAGCTCCCTCGGAGAGGGATGGGCCACTGAAGCTTTCTTT. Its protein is CASSLGEGWATEAFF.

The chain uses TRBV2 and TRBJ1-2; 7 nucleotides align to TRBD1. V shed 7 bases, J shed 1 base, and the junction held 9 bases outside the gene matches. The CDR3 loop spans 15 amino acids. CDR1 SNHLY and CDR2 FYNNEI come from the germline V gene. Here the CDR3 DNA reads TGTGCCAGCATGATCGGACAGGTCGTTAACTATGGCTACACCTTC. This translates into CASMIGQVVNYGYTF.

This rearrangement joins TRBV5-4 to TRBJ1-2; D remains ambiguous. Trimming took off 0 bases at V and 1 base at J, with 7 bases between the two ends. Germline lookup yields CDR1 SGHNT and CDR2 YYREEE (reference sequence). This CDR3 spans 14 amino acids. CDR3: CASSLGSLNYGYTF. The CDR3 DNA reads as TGTGCCAGCAGCTTGGGGAGCCTTAACTATGGCTACACCTTC.

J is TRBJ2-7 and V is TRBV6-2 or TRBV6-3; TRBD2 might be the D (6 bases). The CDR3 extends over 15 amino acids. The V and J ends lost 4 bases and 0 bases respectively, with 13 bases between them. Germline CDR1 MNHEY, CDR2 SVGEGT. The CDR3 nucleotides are TGTGCCAGCAGTTCCCCGGGACTGAACTCCTACGAGCAGTACTTC. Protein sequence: CASSSPGLNSYEQYF.

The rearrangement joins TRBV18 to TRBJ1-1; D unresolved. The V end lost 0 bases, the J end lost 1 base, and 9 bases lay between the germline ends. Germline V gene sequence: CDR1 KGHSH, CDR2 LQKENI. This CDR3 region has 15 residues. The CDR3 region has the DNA TGTGCCAGCTCACCACCAAGCAAATCGAACACTGAAGCTTTCTTT. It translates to CASSPPSKSNTEAFF.

The CDR3 DNA reads as TGTGCCAGCATCATCAGCCGGACAGCGAACACTGAAGCTTTCTTT. This gives the protein CASIISRTANTEAFF. The chain links TRBV27 to TRBJ1-1, with D possibly being TRBD1 (6 bases). Germline V gene lookup returns CDR1 MNHEY and CDR2 SMNVEV (reference sequence). This CDR3 is 15 amino acids long. V lost 7 bases, J lost 1 base, and 16 bases lay in between.

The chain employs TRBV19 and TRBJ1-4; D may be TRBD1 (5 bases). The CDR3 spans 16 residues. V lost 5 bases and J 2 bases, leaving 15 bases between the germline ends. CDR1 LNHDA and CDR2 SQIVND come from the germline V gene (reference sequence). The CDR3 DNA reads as TGTGCCAGTAGTCCGTCCGGGGGGACTACTAATGAAAAACTGTTTTTT. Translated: CASSPSGGTTNEKLFF. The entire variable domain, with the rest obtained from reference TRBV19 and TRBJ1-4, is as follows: DGGITQSPKYLFRKEGQNVTLSCEQNLNHDAMYWYRQDPGQGLRLIYYSQIVNDFQKGDIAEGYSVSREKKESFPLTVTSAQKNPTAFYLCASSPSGGTTNEKLFFGSGTQLSVL.